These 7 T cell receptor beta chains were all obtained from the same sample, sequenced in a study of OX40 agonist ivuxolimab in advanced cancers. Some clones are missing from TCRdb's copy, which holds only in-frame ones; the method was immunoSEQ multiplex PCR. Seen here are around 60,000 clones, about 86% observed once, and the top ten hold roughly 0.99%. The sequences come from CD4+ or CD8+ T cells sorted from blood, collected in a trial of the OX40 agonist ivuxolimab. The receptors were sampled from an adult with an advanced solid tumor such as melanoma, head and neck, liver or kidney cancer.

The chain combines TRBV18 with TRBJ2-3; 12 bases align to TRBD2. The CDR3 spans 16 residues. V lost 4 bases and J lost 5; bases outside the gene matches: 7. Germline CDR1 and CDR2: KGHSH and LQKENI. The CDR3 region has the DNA TGTGCCAGCTCACGATCGGGACTAGCGGGCAGAGATACGCAGTATTTT. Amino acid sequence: CASSRSGLAGRDTQYF.

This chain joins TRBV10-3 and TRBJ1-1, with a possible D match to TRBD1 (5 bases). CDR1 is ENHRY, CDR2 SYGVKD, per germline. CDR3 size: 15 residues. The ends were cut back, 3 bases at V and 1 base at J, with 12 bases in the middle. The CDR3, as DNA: TGTGCCATCAGTGACCCCGGGACGGAGAACACTGAAGCTTTCTTT. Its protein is CAISDPGTENTEAFF.

The CDR3, as DNA: TGCAGTGCTAGAGGGACCGGGGAGCTGTTTTTT. Its protein is CSARGTGELFF. This rearrangement joins TRBV20-1 to TRBJ2-2, with D unresolved. CDR1 DFQATT and CDR2 SNEGSKA come from the germline V gene (reference sequence). Trimming cost V 1 base and J 5 bases, with 2 bases left between them. The CDR3 sequence is 11 residues long.

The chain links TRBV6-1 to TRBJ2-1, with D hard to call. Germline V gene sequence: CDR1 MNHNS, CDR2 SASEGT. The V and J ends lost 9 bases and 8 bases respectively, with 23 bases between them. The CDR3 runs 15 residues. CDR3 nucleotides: TGTGCCAGTACCCCGACCCTTCGAAGCAGGCATGAGCAGTTCTTC. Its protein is CASTPTLRSRHEQFF.

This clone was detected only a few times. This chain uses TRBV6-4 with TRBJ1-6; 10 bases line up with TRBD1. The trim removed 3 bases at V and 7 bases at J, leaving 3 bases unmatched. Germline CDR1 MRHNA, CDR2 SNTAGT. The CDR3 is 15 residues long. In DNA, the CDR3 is TGTGCCAGCAGTGAAGACAGGGGGCACAATTCACCCCTCCACTTT. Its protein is CASSEDRGHNSPLHF.

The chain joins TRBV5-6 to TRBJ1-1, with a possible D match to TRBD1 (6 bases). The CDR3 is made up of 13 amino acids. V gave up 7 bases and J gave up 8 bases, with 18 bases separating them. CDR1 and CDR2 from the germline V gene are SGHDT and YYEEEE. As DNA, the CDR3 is TGTGCCAGCGGAAACAGGGCGAGGTCGGAAGCTTTCTTT. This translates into CASGNRARSEAFF. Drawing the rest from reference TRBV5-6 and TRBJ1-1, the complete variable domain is DAGVTQSPTHLIKTRGQQVTLRCSPKSGHDTVSWYQQALGQGPQFIFQYYEEEERQRGNFPDRFSGHQFPNYSSELNVNALLLGDSALYLCASGNRARSEAFFGQGTRLTVV.

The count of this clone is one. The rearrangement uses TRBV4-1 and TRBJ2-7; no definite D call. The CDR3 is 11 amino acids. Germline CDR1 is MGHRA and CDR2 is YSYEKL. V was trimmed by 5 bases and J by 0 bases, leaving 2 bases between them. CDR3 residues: CASSNSYEQYF. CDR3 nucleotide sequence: TGCGCCAGCAGCAACTCCTACGAGCAGTACTTC.